One sample yielded the 5 T cell receptor beta chains listed below, sequenced in a study of cytomegalovirus exposure and HLA in healthy donors. The primer mix had 60 Vbeta and 13 Jbeta primers. Method: immunoSEQ multiplex PCR; TCRdb's copy keeps in-frame clones and lacks some. The table has about 120,000 clones, 75% to 80% seen once. Sequences were obtained from PBMCs. These receptors came from a young woman in good health and CMV-seropositive.

The rearrangement joins TRBV9 to TRBJ1-1; tentatively, D is TRBD1 (5 bases). Germline V gene sequence: CDR1 SGDLS, CDR2 YYNGEE. The CDR3 is 15 residues long. V was trimmed by 0 bases and J by 3 bases, leaving 12 bases between them. DNA for the CDR3: TGTGCCAGCAGCGTAGGCCGAGGGGAGGACACTGAAGCTTTCTTT. Translated: CASSVGRGEDTEAFF.

Within the sample, this clone is medium-sized. V is TRBV6-5 and J is TRBJ2-1; TRBD1 is a possible D gene (6 bases). The CDR3 is 12 residues long. V was cut by 8 bases and J by 7 bases, with 12 bases left in between. CDR1 and CDR2 from the germline V gene are MNHEY and SVGAGI. For the CDR3, the DNA is TGTGCCAGCGGGGGCCCGACAAATGAGCAGTTCTTC. It specifies CASGGPTNEQFF.

This CDR3 is CASSLGQGAGTDTQYF. CDR3 bases: TGCGCCAGCAGCTTGGGCCAGGGGGCAGGCACAGATACGCAGTATTTT. The chain links TRBV5-1 to TRBJ2-3; TRBD1 matches at 8 bases. Germline loops: CDR1 SGHRS, CDR2 YFSETQ. The CDR3 runs to 16 residues. The trim removed 0 bases at V and 1 base at J, leaving 4 bases unmatched.

This sequence joins TRBV5-1 and TRBJ2-5; weak D call: TRBD2 (6 bases). Germline CDR1 is SGHRS and CDR2 is YFSETQ. Trimming shortened V by 0 bases and J by 4 bases, and 10 bases separated the two germline ends. CDR3 length: 14 residues. The CDR3 region has the DNA TGCGCCAGCAGCTTGGGCGGGGCCAGAGAGACCCAGTACTTC. Amino acids: CASSLGGARETQYF. The variable domain in full, with the rest retrieved from reference TRBV5-1 and TRBJ2-5, is KAGVTQTPRYLIKTRGQQVTLSCSPISGHRSVSWYQQTPGQGLQFLFEYFSETQRNKGNFPGRFSGRQFSNSRSEMNVSTLELGDSALYLCASSLGGARETQYFGPGTRLLVL.

The sample holds a few counts of this clone. The chain joins TRBV30 to TRBJ2-2; 9 bases align to TRBD2. Trimming took 4 bases from V and 7 from J; bases not matched to a gene: 16. The CDR3 runs to 17 residues. Germline CDR1 and CDR2: GTSNPN and SVGIG (reference sequence). The CDR3 spells CAWTRRSGGPSGGELFF. The DNA of the CDR3 is TGTGCCTGGACCCGCCGGAGCGGGGGGCCCTCCGGCGGGGAGCTGTTTTTT.